This T cell receptor (beta chain) is drawn from a study of cytomegalovirus exposure and HLA in healthy donors. Findings and caveats of the study: The study found most TCR sequences rare, yet found some public TCRs in many donors. It was found in a later analysis that first-cohort TCR clusters tended to co-occur in the 100 to 150 validation repertoires.

Separate from the approximately 700-subject first cohort was the approximately 130-subject validation cohort, to which the donors belonged. CDR3 length equals 15 residues. With 5 bases clipped from V and 5 bases from J, the junction kept 9 bases outside the gene matches. Germline CDR1 and CDR2: SGHRS and YFSETQ. Only in-frame clones appear in the TCRdb table, and some are missing; sequencing was by immunoSEQ multiplex PCR. There are 100,000 to 150,000 clones in the sample; about nine tenths occur only once, and approximately 2% lies in the top ten. With respect to this clone: Its antigen is undetermined.

The gene calls are TRBV5-1 and TRBJ1-4, with TRBD1 matching over 7 bases. The sequencing input was PBMCs. The TCR comes from a woman aged 18 to 35 in good health and CMV-seronegative. Here the CDR3 reads CASRDRDSANEKLFF. The CDR3, as DNA: TGCGCCAGCAGGGACCGGGACAGCGCGAATGAAAAACTGTTTTTT.